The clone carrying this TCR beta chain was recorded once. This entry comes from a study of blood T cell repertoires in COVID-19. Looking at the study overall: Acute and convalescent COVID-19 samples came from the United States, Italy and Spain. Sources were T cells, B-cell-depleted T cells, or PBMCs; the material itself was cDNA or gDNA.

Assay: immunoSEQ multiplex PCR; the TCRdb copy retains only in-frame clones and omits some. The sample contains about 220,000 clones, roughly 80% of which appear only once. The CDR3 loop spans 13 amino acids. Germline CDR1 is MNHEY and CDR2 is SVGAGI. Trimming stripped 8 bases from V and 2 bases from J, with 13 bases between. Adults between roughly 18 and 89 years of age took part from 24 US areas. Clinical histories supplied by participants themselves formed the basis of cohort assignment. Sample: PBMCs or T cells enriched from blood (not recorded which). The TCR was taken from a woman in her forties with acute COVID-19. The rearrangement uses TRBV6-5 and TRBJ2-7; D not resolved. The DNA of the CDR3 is TGTGCCAGCCTATCCCCCCAACCCTACGAGCAGTACTTC. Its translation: CASLSPQPYEQYF.